Listed here are 19 T cell receptor beta chains from one sample, sequenced in a study of CD8+ T cells in alopecia areata. Extracted from the samples, RNA was reverse transcribed into cDNA to serve as the sequencing template. Data came from immunoSEQ multiplex PCR; TCRdb stores just in-frame clones and leaves some out. Singletons are absent from the sample, which has over 100,000 clones. Sequencing input: lesional skin. The receptors originated from a C3H/HeJ mouse with alopecia areata. Mouse strain MHC haplotype: H2-k.

Details on this clone: Gene names and germline refer to mouse. From the germline J gene comes the end of the CDR3, since the read stops 4 residues before it. The chain recombines TRBV13-2 with TRBJ1-1; 8 positions match TRBD1. Germline V CDR1 and CDR2: NNHNN, SYGAGS (reference sequence). Trimming at V came to 3 bases and at J to 3 bases, leaving 10 bases not matched to a gene. This CDR3 is 16 amino acids long. The CDR3 DNA, read in part, is TGTGCCAGCGGTGGCTATCGGACAGGGATGGACACA. Residues: CASGGYRTGMDT. The full CDR3 reads CASGGYRTGMDTEVFF.

Of note for this clone: The gene symbols are mouse symbols. The observed sequence ends 4 residues before the CDR3 terminus, with the missing tail filled in from the germline J gene. The rearrangement uses TRBV13-3 and TRBJ2-3; the match to TRBD1 covers 8 bases. This CDR3 spans 14 amino acids. Germline V lookup: CDR1 NNHDY, CDR2 SYVADS. V trimming: 7 bases; J trimming: 1 base; junction bases outside the gene matches: 5. The DNA read from the CDR3 is TGTGCCAGCGCCGCCAGGGGGCGTGCAGAA. Protein: CASAARGRAE. The whole CDR3 reads CASAARGRAETLYF.

This clone showed up many times. All gene names here are mouse names. The read is 4 residues too short to cover the CDR3 end, so that end is filled in from the germline J gene. The rearrangement uses TRBV1 and TRBJ2-1; 13 positions match TRBD2. The CDR3 covers 15 residues. Germline-derived CDR1 and CDR2 are NSQYPW and LRSPGD (reference sequence). CDR3 DNA (partial): TGCACCTGCAGTGGGACTGGGGGGGCGCGAGCT. It yields the protein CTCSGTGGARA. The whole CDR3 protein is CTCSGTGGARAEQFF.

With respect to this clone: Gene names are the mouse ones. The read stops 4 residues short of the end of the CDR3; the missing end is completed from the germline J gene. The V call is TRBV1, the J call TRBJ2-1; TRBD2 matches 10 bases. Losses at the gene ends were 4 bases for V and 2 bases for J; bases not matched to a gene: 5. The CDR3 runs 16 residues. The germline gives CDR1 NSQYPW, CDR2 LRSPGD (reference sequence). The CDR3 DNA, read in part, is TGCACCTGCAGTGGCCCCGGACTGGGGGACTATGCT. Translated, it gives CTCSGPGLGDYA. The CDR3 in full is CTCSGPGLGDYAEQFF.

Only a few counts were recorded for this clone. Mouse germline and gene names are used. From the germline J gene comes the end of the CDR3, since the read stops 4 residues before it. The chain employs TRBV13-3 and TRBJ1-4; possibly TRBD1 for D (6 bases). There are 16 residues in the CDR3. CDR1 NNHDY and CDR2 SYVADS come from the germline V gene. V was clipped by 3 bases and J by 3 bases, with 15 bases between them. The chain's CDR3 is CASSGAGTLTNERLFF. Incomplete CDR3 DNA: TGTGCCAGCAGTGGGGCCGGGACACTAACCAACGAA.

With respect to this clone: Mouse germline and gene names are used. The CDR3 end lies 4 residues beyond the end of the read and is filled in from the germline J gene. This chain links TRBV13-1 with TRBJ2-1, with TRBD1 matching over 7 bases. V lost 1 base and J lost 4; bases outside the gene matches: 5. Germline loops: CDR1 NSHNY, CDR2 SYGAGN. The CDR3 consists of 15 residues. CDR3: CASSDTGQRYAEQFF. The sequenced part of the CDR3 DNA is TGTGCCAGCAGTGATACGGGACAGAGATATGCT.

The sample holds many counts of this clone. The gene symbols are mouse symbols. Read coverage stops 4 residues before the CDR3 terminus; the germline J gene supplies the remainder. This chain joins TRBV13-3 and TRBJ2-2, with 11 bases aligning to TRBD2. Germline V lookup: CDR1 NNHDY, CDR2 SYVADS. The CDR3 totals 14 residues. V was clipped by 8 bases and J by 2 bases; unmatched bases: 2. The CDR3 DNA, read in part, is TGTGCCAGTGGGACTGGGGGTAACACCGGG. This translates into CASGTGGNTG. The CDR3, in full, reads CASGTGGNTGQLYF.

This clone was counted a few times. The genes are named according to mouse. The sequenced fragment ends 4 residues before the CDR3 boundary, so the rest is inferred from the germline J gene. This chain uses TRBV13-3 with TRBJ1-2, with 8 bases identical to TRBD1. There are 14 residues in the CDR3. Germline values: CDR1 NNHDY, CDR2 SYVADS. The sequenced part of the CDR3 DNA is TGTGCCAGCAGTGATAACAGGGGGAGGTCC. Translation gives CASSDNRGRS. The full CDR3 sequence reads CASSDNRGRSDYTF.

Ten or more counts support this clone. TCRdb's protein sequence differs at residue 11 from the translated DNA; the protein presented here follows the DNA. Each gene name is a mouse one. The DNA ends 3 residues before the CDR3 does, and the rest of the CDR3 is filled in from the germline J gene. The chain has TRBV13-3 and TRBJ1-3, with TRBD1 as a possible D gene (6 bases). CDR3 size: 14 residues. Germline assignment: CDR1 NNHDY and CDR2 SYVADS. Trimming took 2 bases from V and 4 from J, leaving 10 bases between them. The CDR3 sequence is CASSETGPGNTLYF. Incomplete CDR3 DNA: TGTGCCAGCAGTGAAACAGGGCCCGGAAATACG.

About this clone itself: The gene names here belong to mouse. The sequence runs out 4 residues before the end of the CDR3; the remainder is reconstructed from the germline J gene. The V and J genes are TRBV13-3 and TRBJ1-4; D not certain. The CDR3 is 16 amino acids. V was shortened by 0 bases and J by 3 bases, with 12 bases between the two germline ends. Per the germline V gene, CDR1 is NNHDY and CDR2 is SYVADS. Incomplete CDR3 DNA: TGTGCCAGCAGTGATGAATCACCAACTACCAACGAA. Translating gives CASSDESPTTNE. The CDR3 as a whole reads CASSDESPTTNERLFF.

A note on this clone: Gene names refer to mouse genes. The covered CDR3 bases are TGTGCCAGCAGTTGGGACAGGGGGACGGGG. Translation gives CASSWDRGTG. The full CDR3 reads CASSWDRGTGQLYF. This chain links TRBV13-3 with TRBJ2-2; 11 bases are a match to TRBD1. The CDR3 end is not reached by the read, which stops 4 residues before it; the germline J gene fills it in. Germline loops: CDR1 NNHDY, CDR2 SYVADS. This CDR3 spans 14 amino acids. The entire variable domain, with the rest obtained from reference TRBV13-3 and TRBJ2-2, is as follows: EAAVTQSPRSKVAVTGGKVTLSCHQTNNHDYMYWYRQDTGHGLRLIHYSYVADSTEKGDIPDGYKASRPSQENFSLILELASLSQTAVYFCASSWDRGTGQLYFGEGSKLTVL.

This clone came up many times. Mouse germline and gene names are used. This CDR3 is CASNSDRNSNERLFF. The CDR3 DNA, read in part, is TGTGCCAGCAACTCAGACAGAAATTCCAACGAA. This chain uses TRBV13-3 with TRBJ1-4; D is perhaps TRBD1 (5 bases). The sequence runs out 4 residues before the end of the CDR3; the remainder is reconstructed from the germline J gene. Per the germline V gene, CDR1 is NNHDY and CDR2 is SYVADS. The V end lost 6 bases, the J end lost 1 base, and 13 bases lay between the germline ends. The CDR3 contains 15 residues.

A word on this clone: Gene names are mouse gene names. The read ends 4 residues shy of where the CDR3 ends; the end is completed using the germline J gene. Other DNA sequences within the sample encode an identical CDR3. The J gene is TRBJ2-1, the V gene TRBV19; 9 bases line up with TRBD2. The length of the CDR3 is 14 residues. Germline assignment: CDR1 FNHDT and CDR2 SITEND (reference sequence). The junction had 4 bases not matched to a gene; V was cut back by 5 bases and J by 4 bases. CDR3 protein: CASSPDWGYAEQFF. The sequenced part of the CDR3 DNA is TGTGCCAGCAGCCCCGACTGGGGGTATGCT.

Note on this clone: Gene names and germline match the mouse. From the germline J gene comes the end of the CDR3, since the read stops 4 residues before it. The genes are TRBV1 and TRBJ2-3; 10 bases fit TRBD2. CDR3 size: 14 residues. V was pared by 6 bases and J by 3 bases, with 3 bases of the junction left unmatched. Germline V lookup: CDR1 NSQYPW, CDR2 LRSPGD (reference sequence). The sequenced part of the CDR3 DNA is TGCACCTGCAGAACGACTGGGGGGGCAGAA. This codes for CTCRTTGGAE. The CDR3 in full is CTCRTTGGAETLYF.

A few counts support this clone. Gene names denote mouse genes. The DNA ends 4 residues before the CDR3 does, and the rest of the CDR3 is filled in from the germline J gene. V is TRBV13-3 and J is TRBJ2-7; 10 nucleotides align to TRBD2. Germline CDR1 reads NNHDY; CDR2 reads SYVADS. This CDR3 contains 14 residues. CDR3 bases read: TGTGCCAGCAAGGGACCGGGACTGGGGTAT. Residues: CASKGPGLGY. The whole CDR3 reads CASKGPGLGYEQYF.

In regard to this clone: Gene names are the mouse ones. The missing CDR3 end, 4 residues past where the read stops, is filled in from the germline J gene. V and J are TRBV16 and TRBJ1-2; the match to TRBD1 covers 8 bases. In germline, CDR1 is SGHSA, CDR2 FRNQAP. V lost 1 base to trimming and J lost 2 bases; unmatched junction nucleotides: 9. The CDR3 contains 17 residues. CDR3: CASSLVTRGRNNSDYTF. The CDR3 DNA, read in part, is TGTGCAAGCAGCTTAGTAACCAGGGGGCGGAATAACTCC. The full variable domain, with the rest looked up from reference TRBV16 and TRBJ1-2, is NAGVIQTPRHKVTGKGQEATLWCEPISGHSAVFWYRQTIVQGLEFLTYFRNQAPIDDSGMPKERFSAQMPNQSHSTLKIQSTQPQDSAVYLCASSLVTRGRNNSDYTFGSGTRLLVI.

In the case of this clone: The genes are named according to mouse. The sequenced fragment ends 4 residues before the CDR3 boundary, so the rest is inferred from the germline J gene. This chain links TRBV13-2 with TRBJ1-4, with 9 bases identical to TRBD1. The CDR3 covers 16 residues. Per the germline V gene, CDR1 is NNHNN and CDR2 is SYGAGS (reference sequence). Trimming at V came to 3 bases and at J to 6 bases, leaving 9 bases not matched to a gene. The CDR3 here is CASGAEGQGRDERLFF. CDR3 DNA (partial): TGTGCCAGCGGTGCGGAGGGACAGGGTAGGGACGAA.

About this clone itself: Gene names are the mouse ones. The read comes to an end 4 residues before the CDR3 does, leaving the germline J gene to fill in the end. The rearrangement uses TRBV5 and TRBJ2-1; 9 bases fit TRBD1. V shed 1 base, J shed 5 bases, and the junction held 0 bases outside the gene matches. The germline V gene encodes CDR1 LGHNA and CDR2 YNLKQL (reference sequence). There are 14 residues in the CDR3. This chain's CDR3 is CASSQGDRDAEQFF. Partial CDR3 DNA: TGTGCCAGCAGCCAAGGGGACAGGGATGCT.

As regards this clone: Gene names and germline refer to mouse. Coverage ceases 4 residues before the CDR3 finishes, and the germline J gene fills in the end. V gene TRBV1 combines with J gene TRBJ2-1; D is perhaps TRBD2 (6 bases). The germline V gene encodes CDR1 NSQYPW and CDR2 LRSPGD (reference sequence). This CDR3 has 15 amino acids. Trimming pared 4 bases from V and 0 bases from J, leaving 10 bases between. CDR3 protein: CTCSVWGNNYAEQFF. CDR3 bases read: TGCACCTGCAGTGTCTGGGGAAATAACTATGCT.